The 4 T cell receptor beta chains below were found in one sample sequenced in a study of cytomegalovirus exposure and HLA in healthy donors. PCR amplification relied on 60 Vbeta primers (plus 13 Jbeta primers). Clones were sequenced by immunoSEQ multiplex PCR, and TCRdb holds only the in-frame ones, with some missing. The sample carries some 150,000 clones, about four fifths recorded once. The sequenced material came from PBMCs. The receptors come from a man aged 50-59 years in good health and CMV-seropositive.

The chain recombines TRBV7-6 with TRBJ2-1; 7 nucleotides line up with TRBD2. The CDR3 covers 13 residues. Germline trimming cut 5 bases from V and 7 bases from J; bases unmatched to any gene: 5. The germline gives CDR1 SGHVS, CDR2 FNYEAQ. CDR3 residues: CASSPTAGNEQFF. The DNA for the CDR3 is TGTGCCAGCAGCCCCACAGCGGGGAATGAGCAGTTCTTC.

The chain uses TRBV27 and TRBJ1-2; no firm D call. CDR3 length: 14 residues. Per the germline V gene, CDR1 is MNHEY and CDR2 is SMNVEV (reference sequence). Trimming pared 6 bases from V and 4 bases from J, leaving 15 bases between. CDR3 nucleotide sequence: TGTGCCAGCAGACCCCCGGGAGGCGGCTATGGCTACACCTTC. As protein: CASRPPGGGYGYTF.

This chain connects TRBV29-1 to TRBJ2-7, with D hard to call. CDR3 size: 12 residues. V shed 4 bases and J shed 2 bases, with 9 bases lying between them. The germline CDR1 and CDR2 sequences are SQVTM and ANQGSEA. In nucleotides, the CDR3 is TGCAGCGTTGTCAGCACAGCCTACGAGCAGTACTTC. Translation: CSVVSTAYEQYF.

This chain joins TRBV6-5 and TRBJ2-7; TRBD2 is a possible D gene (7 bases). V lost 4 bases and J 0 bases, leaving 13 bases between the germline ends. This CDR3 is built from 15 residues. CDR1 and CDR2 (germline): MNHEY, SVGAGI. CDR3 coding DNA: TGTGCCAGCAGTTCCGTGGGGGGGCCCTCCTACGAGCAGTACTTC. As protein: CASSSVGGPSYEQYF.